These 2 T cell receptor beta chains were all obtained from the same sample, sequenced in a study of blood T cell repertoires in COVID-19. Here immunoSEQ multiplex PCR was the method, and the copy in TCRdb shows in-frame clones only, minus some. In the table there are 170,000 or so clones, 80% to 90% of which are singletons. Sample: peripheral blood. The receptors were sampled from a woman in her 70s with COVID-19, enrolled during active disease.

This clone appeared a single time. The chain has TRBV6-5 and TRBJ2-6; D might be TRBD1 (5 bases). Germline-derived CDR1 and CDR2 are MNHEY and SVGAGI. V was shortened by 8 bases and J by 0 bases, with 8 bases between the two germline ends. CDR3 length equals 14 residues. The DNA of the CDR3 is TGTGCCAGCGACAGACCCTCTGGGGCCAACGTCCTGACTTTC. Its protein product is CASDRPSGANVLTF.

V usage is TRBV30 and J usage is TRBJ1-6; perhaps TRBD1 as D (6 bases). CDR3 size: 14 residues. The V and J ends lost 1 base and 9 bases respectively, with 13 bases between them. From germline, CDR1 is GTSNPN and CDR2 SVGIG (reference sequence). The CDR3 sequence: CAWSGGQEGSPLHF. The CDR3 bases are TGTGCCTGGAGTGGGGGGCAGGAAGGTTCACCCCTCCACTTT.